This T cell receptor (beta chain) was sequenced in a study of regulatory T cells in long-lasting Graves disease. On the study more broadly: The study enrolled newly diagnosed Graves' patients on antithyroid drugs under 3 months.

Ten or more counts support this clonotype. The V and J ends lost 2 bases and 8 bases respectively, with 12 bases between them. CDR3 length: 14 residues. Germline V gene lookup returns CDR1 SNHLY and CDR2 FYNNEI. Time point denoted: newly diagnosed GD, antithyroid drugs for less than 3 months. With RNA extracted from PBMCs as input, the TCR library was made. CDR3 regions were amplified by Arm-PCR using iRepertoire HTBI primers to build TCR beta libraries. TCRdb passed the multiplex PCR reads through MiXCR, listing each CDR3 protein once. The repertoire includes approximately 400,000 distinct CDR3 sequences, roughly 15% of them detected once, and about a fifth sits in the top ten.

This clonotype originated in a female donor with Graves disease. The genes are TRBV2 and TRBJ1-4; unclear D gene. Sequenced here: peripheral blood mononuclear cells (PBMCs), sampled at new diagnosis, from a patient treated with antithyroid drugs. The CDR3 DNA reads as TGTGCCAGCAGTGAACTGGGGATATGGGAAAAACTGTTTTTT. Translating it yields CASSELGIWEKLFF.